The sequence of this TCR beta chain was determined in a study of T-cell reconstitution after alpha-beta-depleted transplantation in children. Comment on this clonotype: Its antigen is unidentified.

Library preparation (for TCRbeta) was performed with unique molecular identifiers. A single record per CDR3 protein comes from TCRdb applying MiXCR to the PCR reads. Here the sample spans 80,000 to 100,000 distinct CDR3 sequences, more than 20% being singletons. Per the germline V gene, CDR1 is MDHEN and CDR2 is SYDVKM. The CDR3 is made up of 11 amino acids. V shed 7 bases and J shed 8 bases, with 11 bases lying between them. Study-wide results and caveats: Several hundred graft clones that had expanded were reportedly the source of alpha-beta T cells about two months after transplant.

The rearrangement links TRBV28 to TRBJ1-2; D uncertain. The sequencing here drew on PBMCs, taken before TCRalphabeta/CD19-depleted stem cell transplant. This TCR was sampled from a boy younger than 10 with acute lymphoblastic leukemia, due to receive a stem cell transplant. The CDR3 sequence: CASTYRAGYTF. For the CDR3, the DNA is TGTGCCAGCACGTACAGAGCGGGCTACACCTTC.